One sample yielded the 25 T cell receptor beta chains listed below, sequenced in a study of T-cell memory formation after mild COVID-19. TCRdb re-called the 5' RACE reads through MiXCR, storing one row per CDR3 protein. The table has just over 200,000 distinct CDR3 sequences, more than 8% seen once; the top ten hold around 3.3%. The source material was PBMCs or a T cell subset sorted from them (not recorded which). The receptors stem from a man aged 18-30 years who had mild COVID-19 (a few samples of this study predate the infection). Cell type and time point are not known.

This clonotype was seen a few times. The gene calls are TRBV6-1 and TRBJ1-4; D perhaps matches TRBD1 (6 bases). Germline-derived CDR1 and CDR2 are MNHNS and SASEGT. Deletions cut 6 bases from V and 4 bases from J, with 12 bases between. The CDR3 consists of 14 residues. In nucleotides, the CDR3 is TGTGCCAGCAGGGAGGGGACAATTAATGAAAAACTGTTTTTT. Amino acid sequence: CASREGTINEKLFF.

This chain uses TRBV18 with TRBJ2-1; no clear D. Deletions cut 2 bases from V and 6 bases from J, with 14 bases between. CDR3 size: 15 residues. From germline, CDR1 is KGHSH and CDR2 LQKENI. The CDR3 nucleotides are TGTGCCAGCTCACCATTAGAACAGACACCCAATGAGCAGTTCTTC. Translation: CASSPLEQTPNEQFF.

This chain connects TRBV6-2 or TRBV6-3 to TRBJ1-2; 8 bases are a match to TRBD1. The length of the CDR3 is 13 residues. V shed 7 bases, J shed 4 bases, and the junction held 5 bases outside the gene matches. In germline, CDR1 is MNHEY, CDR2 SVGEGT. CDR3 sequence: CASTDRDSYGYTF. Written as DNA, the CDR3 is TGTGCCAGCACGGACAGGGATAGCTATGGCTACACCTTC.

J is TRBJ2-7 and V is TRBV7-9; 7 bases align to TRBD2. The germline V gene has CDR1 SEHNR and CDR2 FQNEAQ (reference sequence). V was clipped by 5 bases and J by 7 bases; unmatched bases: 8. CDR3 size: 13 residues. CDR3 in amino acids: CASSLDWGGEQYF. DNA of the CDR3: TGTGCCAGCAGCCTCGACTGGGGGGGAGAGCAGTACTTC.

This clonotype has just a few counts. V usage is TRBV5-4 and J usage is TRBJ2-2; D tentatively reads TRBD1 or TRBD2 (5 bases each). The CDR3 runs to 15 residues. The V end lost 5 bases, the J end lost 1 base, and 12 bases lay between the germline ends. Per the germline V gene, CDR1 is SGHNT and CDR2 is YYREEE (reference sequence). This chain's CDR3 is CASRWGTVNTGELFF. CDR3 DNA sequence: TGTGCCAGCAGGTGGGGGACGGTGAACACCGGGGAGCTGTTTTTT.

A few counts support this clonotype. The rearrangement links TRBV3-1 to TRBJ2-1; a weak D match, TRBD2 (5 bases). The germline V gene encodes CDR1 LGHDT and CDR2 YNNKEL (reference sequence). This CDR3 contains 13 residues. The V end was cut by 2 bases, the J end by 9 bases, with 11 bases between. The CDR3 DNA follows: TGTGCCAGCAGCCAATACGAAGGGAGTGAGCAGTTCTTC. Translating it yields CASSQYEGSEQFF.

This clonotype was seen at least ten times. J is TRBJ2-6 and V is TRBV12-3 or TRBV12-4; D might be TRBD2 (5 bases). V was clipped by 5 bases and J by 1 base, with 12 bases between them. The CDR3 extends over 16 amino acids. CDR3 coding DNA: TGTGCCAGCAGTCGTGGGAGAGGGTCTGGGGCCAACGTCCTGACTTTC. This sequence encodes CASSRGRGSGANVLTF.

A few counts support this clonotype. For the CDR3, the DNA is TGTGCCAGCAAAGAGAGCGGGGGCAACGAGCAGTACTTC. This codes for CASKESGGNEQYF. The gene calls are TRBV2 and TRBJ2-7; 8 bases are a match to TRBD2. V trimming: 7 bases; J trimming: 5 bases; junction bases outside the gene matches: 7. This CDR3 is built from 13 residues. Germline assignment: CDR1 SNHLY and CDR2 FYNNEI.

This clonotype was seen ten or more times. This chain links TRBV14 with TRBJ1-2; unclear D gene. This CDR3 is built from 15 residues. Trimming shortened V by 0 bases and J by 2 bases, and 10 bases separated the two germline ends. Germline CDR1 and CDR2: SGHDN and FVKESK. The CDR3 reads CASSQDQEWNYGYTF. The CDR3 region has the DNA TGTGCCAGCAGCCAAGATCAGGAGTGGAACTATGGCTACACCTTC. The complete variable domain, with remaining parts taken from reference TRBV14 and TRBJ1-2, reads EAGVTQFPSHSVIEKGQTVTLRCDPISGHDNLYWYRRVMGKEIKFLLHFVKESKQDESGMPNNRFLAERTGGTYSTLKVQPAELEDSGVYFCASSQDQEWNYGYTFGSGTRLTVV.

There are many counts of this clonotype. The chain links TRBV3-1 to TRBJ2-3; 15 bases fit TRBD2. V shed 0 bases, J shed 2 bases, and the junction held 3 bases outside the gene matches. The CDR3 sequence is 18 residues long. Germline CDR1 LGHDT, CDR2 YNNKEL (reference sequence). The CDR3 here is CASSQDRTSGGATDTQYF. For the CDR3, the DNA is TGTGCCAGCAGCCAAGACCGGACTAGCGGGGGGGCCACAGATACGCAGTATTTT.

The V gene is TRBV20-1, the J gene TRBJ2-5; 7 bases line up with TRBD1. Germline V gives CDR1 DFQATT, CDR2 SNEGSKA (reference sequence). Trimming cost V 5 bases and J 4 bases; bases outside gene matches: 7. CDR3 length: 13 residues. CDR3 loop: CSARLGGGETQYF. The CDR3 DNA is TGCAGTGCTCGGCTAGGGGGCGGAGAGACCCAGTACTTC.

This rearrangement joins TRBV6-2 or TRBV6-3 to TRBJ2-7; 9 positions agree with TRBD1. J gave up 9 bases and V 4 bases, and 7 bases lay outside the gene matches. Germline assignment: CDR1 MNHEY and CDR2 SVGEGT. The CDR3 has 13 amino acids. CDR3 loop: CASSLGTGSGQYF. CDR3 nucleotides: TGTGCCAGCAGTTTGGGGACAGGGAGTGGGCAGTACTTC.

There are many counts of this clonotype. The chain couples TRBV12-3 or TRBV12-4 to TRBJ1-1; 9 nucleotides match TRBD1. The CDR3 is 12 residues long. Trimming removed 7 bases from V and 11 bases from J; junction bases left unmatched: 8. The CDR3 loop is CASTPGQGSAFF. The CDR3 bases are TGTGCCAGCACCCCGGGACAGGGATCTGCTTTCTTT.

This clonotype was counted between two and nine times. This rearrangement joins TRBV5-1 to TRBJ2-3; D is uncertain. The ends were cut back, 0 bases at V and 5 bases at J, with 10 bases in the middle. Germline loops: CDR1 SGHRS, CDR2 YFSETQ. The CDR3 loop spans 14 amino acids. The CDR3 sequence is CASSLATNRDTQYF. Written as DNA, the CDR3 is TGCGCCAGCAGCTTGGCAACAAACAGAGATACGCAGTATTTT.

The chain has TRBV3-1 and TRBJ1-1; D may be TRBD1 (6 bases). V gave up 3 bases and J gave up 8 bases, with 10 bases separating them. This CDR3 has 12 residues. The germline V gene has CDR1 LGHDT and CDR2 YNNKEL (reference sequence). The CDR3 sequence: CASSHVDREAFF. As DNA, the CDR3 is TGTGCCAGCAGCCATGTAGACAGGGAAGCTTTCTTT.

This sequence joins TRBV11-2 and TRBJ2-5, with D hard to call. The CDR3 is 13 residues long. V lost 2 bases to trimming and J lost 3 bases, with 7 bases between them. The germline V gene has CDR1 SGHAT and CDR2 FQNNGV. The CDR3 coding sequence is TGTGCCAGCAGCTTACAGATTGAAGAGACCCAGTACTTC. Translated: CASSLQIEETQYF.

This clonotype was detected only a few times. The rearrangement links TRBV6-5 to TRBJ2-2; unclear D gene. Trimming took 5 bases from V and 4 from J, leaving 14 bases between them. This CDR3 has 15 amino acids. The germline V gene encodes CDR1 MNHEY and CDR2 SVGAGI. The chain's CDR3 is CASSISFWGTGELFF. The CDR3 nucleotides are TGTGCCAGCAGTATTTCCTTTTGGGGCACCGGGGAGCTGTTTTTT.

This rearrangement joins TRBV7-9 to TRBJ2-3; the match to TRBD2 covers 7 bases. Germline V lookup: CDR1 SEHNR, CDR2 FQNEAQ (reference sequence). The junction had 6 bases not matched to a gene; V was cut back by 5 bases and J by 4 bases. This CDR3 region has 14 residues. The CDR3 coding sequence is TGTGCCAGCAGCGCGCTAGCGGCAGCAGATACGCAGTATTTT. Its translation is CASSALAAADTQYF. The full variable domain, completed using reference TRBV7-9 and TRBJ2-3, is DTGVSQNPRHKITKRGQNVTFRCDPISEHNRLYWYRQTLGQGPEFLTYFQNEAQLEKSRLLSDRFSAERPKGSFSTLEIQRTEQGDSAMYLCASSALAAADTQYFGPGTRLTVL.

The V call is TRBV20-1, the J call TRBJ1-2; D remains unclear. CDR1 is DFQATT, CDR2 SNEGSKA, per germline (reference sequence). The CDR3 sequence is 11 residues long. V shed 1 base and J shed 6 bases, with 6 bases lying between them. This chain's CDR3 is CSARALDGYTF. The DNA of the CDR3 is TGCAGTGCTAGAGCCCTTGATGGCTACACCTTC.

This clonotype was counted a few times. This rearrangement joins TRBV12-3 or TRBV12-4 to TRBJ1-1; the D is unclear. The ends were cut back, 3 bases at V and 7 bases at J, with 9 bases in the middle. CDR3 size: 12 residues. CDR3 DNA: TGTGCCAGCAGTTTCTCGGTAATTGAAGCTTTCTTT. Translating gives CASSFSVIEAFF.

This clonotype occurred many times. The J gene is TRBJ2-1, the V gene TRBV20-1, with 11 nucleotides matching TRBD2. The V gene end was trimmed by 1 base and the J gene end by 10 bases; junction bases not matched to a gene: 0. The CDR3 runs to 12 residues. CDR1 and CDR2 (germline): DFQATT, SNEGSKA (reference sequence). The CDR3 region has the DNA TGCAGTGCTAGAGGACTAGCGGGGGAGCAGTTCTTC. Protein: CSARGLAGEQFF.

The genes are TRBV5-1 and TRBJ2-5, with 11 bases aligning to TRBD2. Germline V lookup: CDR1 SGHRS, CDR2 YFSETQ. V gave up 4 bases and J gave up 2 bases; unmatched junction bases: 7. The length of the CDR3 is 16 residues. CDR3 residues: CASSPTSGGGQETQYF. The CDR3 DNA reads as TGCGCCAGCAGCCCAACTAGCGGGGGAGGACAAGAGACCCAGTACTTC.

The chain uses TRBV2 and TRBJ2-5, with D unresolved. The length of the CDR3 is 14 residues. The V end lost 4 bases, the J end lost 1 base, and 10 bases lay between the germline ends. Germline CDR1 reads SNHLY; CDR2 reads FYNNEI. The CDR3 nucleotides are TGTGCCAGCAGTGTTGGGCTACCCCAAGAGACCCAGTACTTC. The encoded protein is CASSVGLPQETQYF.

This clonotype has a count of ten or more. CDR3 in DNA: TGTGCCAGCAGCTTTCACGGGTTCGGCACTGAAGCTTTCTTT. Translated: CASSFHGFGTEAFF. V gene TRBV5-6 combines with J gene TRBJ1-1; D remains ambiguous. V was pared by 2 bases and J by 4 bases, with 12 bases between. This CDR3 is built from 14 residues. Germline CDR1 SGHDT, CDR2 YYEEEE.

The CDR3 DNA reads as TGTGCCAGCAGTTTCCGGGCCCCATCTATACTCTATGGCTACACCTTC. Protein: CASSFRAPSILYGYTF. The chain recombines TRBV12-3 or TRBV12-4 with TRBJ1-2; D gene uncertain. Trimming stripped 3 bases from V and 4 bases from J, with 18 bases between. The CDR3 sequence is 16 residues long.